A selection of T cell receptor beta chains follows, all from one sample in a study of Tregs in tolerant kidney transplant recipients. Only in-frame clones appear in the TCRdb table, and some are missing; sequencing was by immunoSEQ multiplex PCR. The table records tens of thousands of clones, 80% to 90% of them present only once. The sample in question was Tregs from blood, obtained before the transplant. These receptors came from a human donor who received a combined kidney and bone marrow transplant. The CDR3 runs from the conserved cysteine through the conserved F or W. The order of the fields is J gene, clone size, D gene, V gene, CDR3 DNA, CDR3 protein. A D gene is named only where the DNA matches it firmly. Not all rows give a size; the values are once, few, many and, for expanded clones, a class.

J gene: TRBJ1-1; clone size: few; D gene: TRBD1; V gene: TRBV6-6; CDR3 DNA: TGTGCCAGCAGTGGGGACAGGGAAATTGAAGCTTTCTTT; CDR3 protein: CASSGDREIEAFF
J gene: TRBJ1-6; clone size: .; D gene: .; V gene: TRBV5-4; CDR3 DNA: TGTGCCAGCAGCTTGCTTTCCCAGGGTAATTCACCCCTCCACTTT; CDR3 protein: CASSLLSQGNSPLHF
J gene: TRBJ2-3; clone size: .; D gene: TRBD1; V gene: TRBV5-1; CDR3 DNA: TGCGCCAGCAGCTTCCCAGGGGGCAAAGATACGCAGTATTTT; CDR3 protein: CASSFPGGKDTQYF
J gene: TRBJ2-1; clone size: .; D gene: .; V gene: TRBV18; CDR3 DNA: TGTGCCAGCTCACCAAGTGATAGGGGAACTGAGCAGTTCTTC; CDR3 protein: CASSPSDRGTEQFF
J gene: TRBJ1-2; clone size: .; D gene: .; V gene: TRBV4-3; CDR3 DNA: TGCGCCAGCAGCCCGGTCAGTCACTATGGCTACACCTTC; CDR3 protein: CASSPVSHYGYTF
J gene: TRBJ2-2; clone size: .; D gene: .; V gene: TRBV9; CDR3 DNA: TGTGCCAGCAGCCGTGTTGGGCGGGGGAACACCGGGGAGCTGTTTTTT; CDR3 protein: CASSRVGRGNTGELFF
J gene: TRBJ1-2; clone size: .; D gene: .; V gene: TRBV6-6; CDR3 DNA: TGTGCCAGCAGTTACCCCGGGACGAATGGCTACACCTTC; CDR3 protein: CASSYPGTNGYTF
J gene: TRBJ2-3; clone size: .; D gene: .; V gene: TRBV7-8; CDR3 DNA: TGTGCCAGCACCGATGGGGCGGGTGCTAGCACAGATACGCAGTATTTT; CDR3 protein: CASTDGAGASTDTQYF
J gene: TRBJ1-2; clone size: .; D gene: .; V gene: TRBV19; CDR3 DNA: TGTGCCAGTAGTAAGCCCCACGGACGGGACTATGGCTACACCTTC; CDR3 protein: CASSKPHGRDYGYTF
J gene: TRBJ2-7; clone size: .; D gene: .; V gene: TRBV29-1; CDR3 DNA: TGCAGCGTTGCGCGGGGAGGTGAGCAGTACTTC; CDR3 protein: CSVARGGEQYF
J gene: TRBJ2-4; clone size: .; D gene: .; V gene: TRBV15; CDR3 DNA: TGTGCCACCAGCAGGGGTGGGGTCGCCGGCGGCATTCAGTACTTC; CDR3 protein: CATSRGGVAGGIQYF